The present T cell receptor (beta chain) was sequenced within a study of response to subunit inactivated influenza vaccine (dated by TCRdb to the late 2010s). At the level of the whole study: Deep quantitative T cell receptor repertoire profiling was used in the study to track responses to a trivalent subunit inactivated influenza vaccine.

About this clonotype: What this receptor recognizes is not known. A much larger clone lies one base from this, so it may be a read error.

The germline V gene (reference sequence) provides CDR1 DFQATT and CDR2 SNEGSKA. Including cysteine and phenylalanine, the CDR3 has 14 amino acids. CDR3 DNA only is kept here, 42 bases in frame from base 1. What the research found in general, with its limitations: The authors suggested that each seasonal influenza vaccination may recruit only a limited number of new T cells.

The sample's time point label, decoded: approximately 40 days after influenza vaccine administration. The library was obtained by RT-PCR. The instrument given in TCRdb is Illumina HiSeq 2500. The raw public reads went through TCRdb reprocessing: fastp at Q25, MiXCR clone calling, in-frame beta chains kept. Identical CDR3 proteins give one entry, which carries the most common genes and DNA. For this sample there are roughly 460,000 distinct CDR3 sequences; roughly 11% appear just once. About 12% of the sample is held by the ten biggest clonotypes. The chain couples TRBV20-1 to TRBJ1-3; the D gene is not confidently resolved. This receptor was obtained from a man between 45 and 60 years old who received an inactivated influenza vaccine. Donor details come from another sample of the same person, matched by shared clones. The input for sequencing was PBMCs from blood, taken more than 35 days after vaccination. CDR3 loop: CRARIGSAGNTIYF. The base sequence is TGCAGAGCTAGAATCGGGTCGGCTGGAAACACCATATATTTT.